This TCR beta chain was observed in a study of T cells in Graves' hyperthyroidism and ophthalmopathy. On this clonotype itself: The antigen is unknown.

The investigators amplified TCR beta CDR3 regions from RNA transcripts. The HTBI primer set was used in a first-round RT-PCR of the TCR CDR3. Each CDR3 protein gets one entry after TCRdb re-called the multiplex PCR reads with MiXCR. The table lists over 700,000 distinct CDR3 sequences, under 45% of them singletons. Broader study findings: In the analysis, a 13 V-J model separated ophthalmopathy from stable hyperthyroidism.

The CDR3 totals 14 residues. The V gene's germline CDR1 is MNHEY and CDR2 SVGAGI. V was shortened by 4 bases and J by 6 bases, with 13 bases between the two germline ends. The sample comprised blood. The J gene is TRBJ1-5, the V gene TRBV6-5, with no clear D. The origin of this receptor is a woman in her 40s with Graves' hyperthyroidism. The CDR3 protein is CASSSGQVTQPQHF. CDR3 DNA: TGTGCCAGCAGTTCTGGTCAGGTCACTCAGCCCCAGCATTTT.